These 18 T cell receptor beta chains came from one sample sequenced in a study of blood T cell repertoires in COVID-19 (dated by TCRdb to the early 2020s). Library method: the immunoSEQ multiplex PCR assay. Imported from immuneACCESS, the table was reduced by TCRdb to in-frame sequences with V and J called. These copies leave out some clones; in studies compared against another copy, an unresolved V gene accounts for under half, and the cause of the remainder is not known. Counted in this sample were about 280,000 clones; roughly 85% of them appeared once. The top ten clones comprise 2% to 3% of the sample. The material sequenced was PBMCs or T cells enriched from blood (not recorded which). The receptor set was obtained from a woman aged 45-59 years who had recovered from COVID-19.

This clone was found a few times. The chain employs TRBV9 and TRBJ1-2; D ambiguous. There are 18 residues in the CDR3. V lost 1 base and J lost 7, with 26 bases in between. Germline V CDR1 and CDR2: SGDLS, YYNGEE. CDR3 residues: CASSVRENLVHLGLGYTF. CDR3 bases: TGTGCCAGCAGCGTAAGAGAAAACCTAGTCCACCTCGGTCTTGGCTACACCTTC.

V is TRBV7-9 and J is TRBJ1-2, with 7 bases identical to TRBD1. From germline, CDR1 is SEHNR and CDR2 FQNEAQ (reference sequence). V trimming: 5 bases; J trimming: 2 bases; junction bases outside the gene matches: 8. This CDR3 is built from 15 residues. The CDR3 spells CASSPHRGGNYGYTF. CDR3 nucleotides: TGTGCCAGCAGCCCACATCGAGGGGGCAACTATGGCTACACCTTC.

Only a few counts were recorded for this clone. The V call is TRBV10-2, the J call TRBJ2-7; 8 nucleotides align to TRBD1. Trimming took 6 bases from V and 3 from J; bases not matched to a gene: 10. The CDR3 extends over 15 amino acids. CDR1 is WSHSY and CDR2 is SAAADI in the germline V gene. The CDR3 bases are TGCGCCAGCAGAGACACCGGGACAGGTAGCTACGAGCAGTACTTC. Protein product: CASRDTGTGSYEQYF.

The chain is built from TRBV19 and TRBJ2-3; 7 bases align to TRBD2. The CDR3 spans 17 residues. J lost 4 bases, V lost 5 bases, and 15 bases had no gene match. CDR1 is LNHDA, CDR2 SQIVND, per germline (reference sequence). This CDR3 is CASSAQKFQREPDTQYF. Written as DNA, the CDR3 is TGTGCCAGTAGTGCTCAAAAATTCCAGCGGGAACCAGATACGCAGTATTTT.

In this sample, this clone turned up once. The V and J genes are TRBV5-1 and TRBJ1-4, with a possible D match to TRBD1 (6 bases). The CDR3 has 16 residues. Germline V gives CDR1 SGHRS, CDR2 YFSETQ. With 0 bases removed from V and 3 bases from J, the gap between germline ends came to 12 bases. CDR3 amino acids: CASSLAGRTANEKLFF. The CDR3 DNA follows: TGCGCCAGCAGCTTGGCCGGGAGGACAGCTAATGAAAAACTGTTTTTT.

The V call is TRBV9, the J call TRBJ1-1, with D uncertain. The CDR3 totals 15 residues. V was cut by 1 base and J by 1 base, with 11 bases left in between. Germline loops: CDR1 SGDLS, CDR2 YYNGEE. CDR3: CASSVSGSGNTEAFF. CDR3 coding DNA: TGTGCCAGCAGCGTAAGTGGGTCAGGGAACACTGAAGCTTTCTTT.

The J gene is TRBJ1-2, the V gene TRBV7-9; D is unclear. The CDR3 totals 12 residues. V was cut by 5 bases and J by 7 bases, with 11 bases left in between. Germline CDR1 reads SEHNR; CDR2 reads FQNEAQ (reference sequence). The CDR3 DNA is TGTGCCAGCAGCCAAGGCGGCCTTGGCTACACCTTC. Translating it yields CASSQGGLGYTF.

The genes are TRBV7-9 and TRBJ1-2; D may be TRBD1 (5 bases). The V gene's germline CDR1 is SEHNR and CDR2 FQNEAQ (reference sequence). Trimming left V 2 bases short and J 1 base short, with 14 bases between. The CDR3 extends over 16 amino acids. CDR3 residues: CASSLRDREGNYGYTF. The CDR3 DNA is TGTGCCAGCAGCTTAAGGGACCGGGAGGGTAACTATGGCTACACCTTC.

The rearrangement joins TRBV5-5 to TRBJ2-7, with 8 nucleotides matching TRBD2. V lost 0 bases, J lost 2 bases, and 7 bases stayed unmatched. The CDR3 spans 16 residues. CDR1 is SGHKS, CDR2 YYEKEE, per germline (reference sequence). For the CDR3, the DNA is TGTGCCAGCAGCTTGGGCCGGACCGGGGGGGCCTACGAGCAGTACTTC. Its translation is CASSLGRTGGAYEQYF. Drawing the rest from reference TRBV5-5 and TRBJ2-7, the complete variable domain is DAGVTQSPTHLIKTRGQQVTLRCSPISGHKSVSWYQQVLGQGPQFIFQYYEKEERGRGNFPDRFSARQFPNYSSELNVNALLLGDSALYLCASSLGRTGGAYEQYFGPGTRLTVT.

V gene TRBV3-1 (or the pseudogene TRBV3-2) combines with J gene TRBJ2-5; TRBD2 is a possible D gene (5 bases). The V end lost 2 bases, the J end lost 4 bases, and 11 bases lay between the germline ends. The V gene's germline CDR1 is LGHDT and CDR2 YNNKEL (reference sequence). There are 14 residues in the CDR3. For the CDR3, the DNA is TGTGCCAGCAGCCAATCTGTCGCGGGAGAGACCCAGTACTTC. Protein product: CASSQSVAGETQYF.

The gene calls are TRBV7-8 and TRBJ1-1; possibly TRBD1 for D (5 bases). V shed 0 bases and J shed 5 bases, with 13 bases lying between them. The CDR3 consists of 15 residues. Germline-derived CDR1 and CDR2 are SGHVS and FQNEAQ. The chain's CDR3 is CASSLAQDGGTEAFF. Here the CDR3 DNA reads TGTGCCAGCAGCTTAGCACAGGACGGTGGGACTGAAGCTTTCTTT.

CDR3 protein: CASSLGAGQGLTGANVLTF. The DNA of the CDR3 is TGTGCCAGCAGCTTGGGAGCCGGACAGGGTTTGACAGGGGCCAACGTCCTGACTTTC. This sequence joins TRBV5-4 and TRBJ2-6, with 8 positions matching TRBD1. This CDR3 comprises 19 residues. The germline V gene has CDR1 SGHNT and CDR2 YYREEE (reference sequence). V lost 0 bases to trimming and J lost 4 bases; unmatched junction nucleotides: 12.

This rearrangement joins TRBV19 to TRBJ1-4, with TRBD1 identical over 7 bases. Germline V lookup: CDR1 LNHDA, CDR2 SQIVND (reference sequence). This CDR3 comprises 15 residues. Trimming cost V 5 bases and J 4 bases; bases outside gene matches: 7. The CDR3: CASSFLYRGNEKLFF. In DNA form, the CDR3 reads TGTGCCAGTAGTTTCCTTTACAGGGGTAATGAAAAACTGTTTTTT. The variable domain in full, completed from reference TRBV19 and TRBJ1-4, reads DGGITQSPKYLFRKEGQNVTLSCEQNLNHDAMYWYRQDPGQGLRLIYYSQIVNDFQKGDIAEGYSVSREKKESFPLTVTSAQKNPTAFYLCASSFLYRGNEKLFFGSGTQLSVL.

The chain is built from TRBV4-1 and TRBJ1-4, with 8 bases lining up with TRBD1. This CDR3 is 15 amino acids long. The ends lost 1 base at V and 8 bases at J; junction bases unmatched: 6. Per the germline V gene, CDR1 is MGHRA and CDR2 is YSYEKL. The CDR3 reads CASSQVNRGGEKLFF. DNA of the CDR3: TGCGCCAGCAGCCAAGTGAACAGGGGGGGCGAAAAACTGTTTTTT.

CDR3 sequence reads: CASSPTGGTRNQPQHF. CDR3 nucleotides: TGTGCCAGCAGTCCTACAGGGGGTACTCGCAATCAGCCCCAGCATTTT. The gene calls are TRBV28 and TRBJ1-5; 8 bases align to TRBD1. The CDR3 runs to 16 residues. The V and J ends lost 5 bases and 2 bases, in that order; junction bases with no gene match: 8. CDR1 MDHEN and CDR2 SYDVKM come from the germline V gene.

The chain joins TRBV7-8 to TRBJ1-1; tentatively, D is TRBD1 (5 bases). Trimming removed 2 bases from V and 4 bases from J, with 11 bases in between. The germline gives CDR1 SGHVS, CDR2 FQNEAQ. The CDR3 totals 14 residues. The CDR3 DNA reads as TGTGCCAGCAGCTTAAGGGGCCTCGGCACTGAAGCTTTCTTT. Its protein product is CASSLRGLGTEAFF.

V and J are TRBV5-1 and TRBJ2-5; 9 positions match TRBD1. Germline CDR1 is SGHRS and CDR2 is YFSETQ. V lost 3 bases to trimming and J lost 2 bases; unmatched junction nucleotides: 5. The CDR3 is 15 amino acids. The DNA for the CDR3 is TGCGCCAGCAGCTCAGGACAGGGGTCACAAGAGACCCAGTACTTC. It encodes CASSSGQGSQETQYF.

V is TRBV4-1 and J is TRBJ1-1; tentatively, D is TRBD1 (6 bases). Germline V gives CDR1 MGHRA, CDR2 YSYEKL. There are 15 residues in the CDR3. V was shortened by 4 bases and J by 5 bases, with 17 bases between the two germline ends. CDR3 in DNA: TGCGCCAGCAGCCGGTTACAGGGAACTGGGACTGAAGCTTTCTTT. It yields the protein CASSRLQGTGTEAFF.